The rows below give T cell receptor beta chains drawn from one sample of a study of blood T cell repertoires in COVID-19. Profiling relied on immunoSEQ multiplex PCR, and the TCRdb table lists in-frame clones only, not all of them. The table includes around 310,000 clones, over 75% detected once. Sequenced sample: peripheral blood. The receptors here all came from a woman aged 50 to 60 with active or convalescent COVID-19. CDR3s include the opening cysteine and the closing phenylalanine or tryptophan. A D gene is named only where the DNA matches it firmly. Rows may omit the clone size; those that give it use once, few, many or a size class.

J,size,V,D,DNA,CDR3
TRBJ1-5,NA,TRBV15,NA,TGTGCCACCAGCAGAGGGCCCGGGGGAAATCAGCCCCAGCATTTT,CATSRGPGGNQPQHF
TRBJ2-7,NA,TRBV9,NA,TGTGCCAGCAGCGTAGACAGGAGCTCCTACGAGCAGTACTTC,CASSVDRSSYEQYF
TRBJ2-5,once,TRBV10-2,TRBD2,TGCGCCAGCAGTGTGCGGGGGAAAGAGACCCAGTACTTC,CASSVRGKETQYF
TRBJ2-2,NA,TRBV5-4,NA,TGTGCCAGCAGCTTTTCGGTGGTAGCGGGGGAGCTGTTTTTT,CASSFSVVAGELFF
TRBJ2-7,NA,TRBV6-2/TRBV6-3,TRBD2,TGTGCCAGCAGTTACGGGCGGGAGTCTCACGAGCAGTACTTC,CASSYGRESHEQYF
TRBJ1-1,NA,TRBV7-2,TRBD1,TGTGCCAGCAGCTTCGACAGGGTGAACACTGAAGCTTTCTTT,CASSFDRVNTEAFF
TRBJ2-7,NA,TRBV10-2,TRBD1,TGCGCCAGCAGTGTCCGGGACAGCTACGAGCAGTACTTC,CASSVRDSYEQYF
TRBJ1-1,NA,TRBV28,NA,TGTGCCAGCAGTCCCGTTACAGGGTGGAACACTGAAGCTTTCTTT,CASSPVTGWNTEAFF
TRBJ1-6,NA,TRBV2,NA,TGTGCCAGCAGTGAATATGTGTCACTTAATTCACCCCTCCACTTT,CASSEYVSLNSPLHF
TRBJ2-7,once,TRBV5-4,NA,TGTGCCAGCAGCCGGCCAGGGTCCCCGACCTACGAGCAGTACTTC,CASSRPGSPTYEQYF
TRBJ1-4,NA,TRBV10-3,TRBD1,TGTGCCATCGGGACAGGAGCAACTAATGAAAAACTGTTTTTT,CAIGTGATNEKLFF
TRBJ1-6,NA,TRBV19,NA,TGTGCCAGTAGGGAATACAGGGCCTATAATTCACCCCTCCACTTT,CASREYRAYNSPLHF
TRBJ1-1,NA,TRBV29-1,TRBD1,TGCAGCGTCAAGATACCGGGACAGCAGAACACTGAAGCTTTCTTT,CSVKIPGQQNTEAFF
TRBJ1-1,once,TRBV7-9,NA,TGTGCCAGCACCCTAAGGGGGGGGACTGAAGCTTTCTTT,CASTLRGGTEAFF
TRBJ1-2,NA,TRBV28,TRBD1,TGTGCCAGCACAGGACAGGGGACCTATGGCTACACCTTC,CASTGQGTYGYTF
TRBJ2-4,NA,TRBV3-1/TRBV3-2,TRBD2,TGTGCCAGCAGCCAAACTAGCGGGGGGGCCGCAAACATTCAGTACTTC,CASSQTSGGAANIQYF
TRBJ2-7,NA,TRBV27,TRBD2,TGTGCCAGCAGCCCGGGGACTAGCGGACTCCTCGAGCAGTACTTC,CASSPGTSGLLEQYF
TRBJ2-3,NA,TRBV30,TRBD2,TGTGCCTGGAGTGTGGGGGGGTCCACAGATACGCAGTATTTT,CAWSVGGSTDTQYF
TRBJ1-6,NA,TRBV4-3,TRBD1,TGCGCCAGCAGCCAAGATCGCCCTGACAGGGCAGCCCTCCACTTT,CASSQDRPDRAALHF
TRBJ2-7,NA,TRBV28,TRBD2,TGTGCCAGCAGACCAAGCGGGAGGGGACGCGAGCAGTACTTC,CASRPSGRGREQYF